This entry concerns a single TCR beta chain. This sample also contains other DNA sequences that code for the same CDR3. The assay was immunoSEQ multiplex PCR, and TCRdb's table has in-frame clones only and misses some. Altogether fewer than 200,000 clones are present, approximately 74% being singletons, with the ten largest covering less than 3%. This entry comes from a study of blood T cell repertoires in COVID-19. Between the trimmed V and J ends, which lost 4 bases and 4 bases, there was a span of 11 bases. The CDR3 is 15 amino acids. CDR1 and CDR2 from the germline V gene are MDHEN and SYDVKM. This chain links TRBV28 with TRBJ1-6; TRBD1 might be the D (6 bases). Sequenced material: peripheral blood. This receptor was identified in a woman over 75 with acute or convalescent COVID-19. The CDR3 loop reads CASSSGQFYNSPLHF. The CDR3 DNA follows: TGTGCCAGCAGTTCCGGACAGTTTTATAATTCACCCCTCCACTTT.